The 20 T cell receptor beta chains given below trace back to one sample, sequenced in a study of blood T cells in healthy people across ages. Alongside a J-beta primer mix, a sample-barcoded 5' primer served in a second PCR lasting roughly 6 to 11 cycles. TCRdb recomputed calls from the 5' RACE reads with MiXCR, one row per CDR3 protein. The repertoire holds about 1.1 million distinct CDR3 sequences, with around two fifths as singletons. Sequencing was carried out using blood. These receptors originate from a man between 18 and 29 years old in good health.

Notes on this clonotype: The junction does not match germline at one end; this may be a read error. The J gene is TRBJ1-5, the V gene TRBV27; D is possibly TRBD1 (5 bases). The germline CDR1 and CDR2 sequences are MNHEY and SMNVEV (reference sequence). The CDR3 sequence is 13 residues long. DNA of the CDR3: TGTGCCAGCAGTTTAAGGGGCAATCAGCCCCAGAATTTT. Its protein is CASSLRGNQPQNF.

The V call is TRBV5-1, the J call TRBJ1-6; D not resolved. Germline V gene data show CDR1 as SGHRS and CDR2 as YFSETQ. Deletions cut 3 bases from V and 0 bases from J, with 10 bases between. The CDR3 contains 16 residues. The DNA of the CDR3 is TGCGCCAGCAGCTCGTCAGGAGACTCCTATAATTCACCCCTCCACTTT. Residues: CASSSSGDSYNSPLHF.

The chain combines TRBV28 with TRBJ2-1; D possibly matches TRBD1 or TRBD2 (6 bases each). This CDR3 has 15 amino acids. With 2 bases removed from V and 7 bases from J, the gap between germline ends came to 15 bases. CDR1 MDHEN and CDR2 SYDVKM come from the germline V gene. DNA for the CDR3: TGTGCCAGCAGTTTAGCTGGGGGGCGGCAAAATGAGCAGTTCTTC. This encodes CASSLAGGRQNEQFF.

The J gene is TRBJ1-3, the V gene TRBV4-3; D perhaps matches TRBD1 (6 bases). The CDR3 consists of 16 residues. The germline V gene has CDR1 LGHNA and CDR2 YSLEER. The V gene lost 3 bases and the J gene lost 4 bases, with 16 bases spanning the gap. This CDR3 reads CASSQAGQGLGNTIYF. The DNA for the CDR3 is TGCGCCAGCAGCCAGGCAGGGCAGGGGCTCGGAAACACCATATATTTT.

The chain recombines TRBV6-2 or TRBV6-3 with TRBJ1-5; 7 nucleotides match TRBD1. The germline V gene encodes CDR1 MNHEY and CDR2 SVGEGT. The trim removed 5 bases at V and 0 bases at J, leaving 13 bases unmatched. The CDR3 sequence is 18 residues long. CDR3 in amino acids: CASSTLTGNLYSNQPQHF. In DNA form, the CDR3 reads TGTGCCAGCAGTACACTGACAGGGAACCTTTATAGCAATCAGCCCCAGCATTTT.

In this sample, this clonotype turned up a few times. V usage is TRBV6-6 and J usage is TRBJ2-7; D is undetermined. V lost 0 bases, J lost 1 base, and 7 bases lay in between. The V gene's germline CDR1 is MNHNY and CDR2 SVGAGI (reference sequence). The CDR3 is made up of 14 amino acids. CDR3 nucleotides: TGTGCCAGCAGTTACTCGCATGAGTCCTACGAGCAGTACTTC. This gives the protein CASSYSHESYEQYF.

The CDR3 is CASSKRGQGGEKLFF. Written as DNA, the CDR3 is TGTGCCAGCAGCAAACGGGGACAGGGGGGTGAAAAACTGTTTTTT. The chain joins TRBV21-1 to TRBJ1-4; the table's D call, TRBD1, was not checked against the DNA. TRBV21-1 is a listed pseudogene. The CDR3 contains 15 residues.

This clonotype showed up just a few times. This chain joins TRBV6-1 and TRBJ1-4, with D maybe TRBD1 (5 bases). The CDR3 has 12 residues. V dropped 1 base and J dropped 8 bases, with 5 bases sitting between them. Germline-derived CDR1 and CDR2 are MNHNS and SASEGT. The CDR3 sequence is CASSEEGEKLFF. The DNA for the CDR3 is TGTGCCAGCAGTGAAGAGGGGGAAAAACTGTTTTTT.

This rearrangement joins TRBV5-5 to TRBJ1-1, with D perhaps TRBD1 (6 bases). CDR1 and CDR2 (germline): SGHKS, YYEKEE (reference sequence). This CDR3 has 16 amino acids. V was pared by 4 bases and J by 5 bases, with 21 bases between. The chain's CDR3 is CASSLGTSPLRTEAFF. The CDR3 DNA sequence: TGTGCCAGCAGCCTGGGGACAAGTCCCCTTAGGACTGAAGCTTTCTTT. Supplemented by reference TRBV5-5 and TRBJ1-1, the full variable domain reads DAGVTQSPTHLIKTRGQQVTLRCSPISGHKSVSWYQQVLGQGPQFIFQYYEKEERGRGNFPDRFSARQFPNYSSELNVNALLLGDSALYLCASSLGTSPLRTEAFFGQGTRLTVV.

V is TRBV9 and J is TRBJ1-1; D call uncertain. The ends were cut back, 2 bases at V and 2 bases at J, with 7 bases in the middle. The CDR3 covers 13 residues. From germline, CDR1 is SGDLS and CDR2 YYNGEE. The CDR3 coding sequence is TGTGCCAGCAGCGTCCACACCAACACTGAAGCTTTCTTT. Its protein is CASSVHTNTEAFF.

The chain joins TRBV27 to TRBJ2-7; 10 bases match TRBD2. This CDR3 spans 15 amino acids. V was pared by 5 bases and J by 5 bases, with 9 bases of the junction left unmatched. Germline V CDR1 and CDR2: MNHEY, SMNVEV (reference sequence). CDR3 DNA: TGTGCCAGCAGTACAATAGCGGGGGGAGGGGACGAGCAGTACTTC. It is translated as CASSTIAGGGDEQYF.

This clonotype was recorded once. The CDR3 coding sequence is TGCAGTGCTAGAGTCACGAGGGAGCGGGGGGTCCAAGAGACCCAGTACTTC. The encoded protein is CSARVTRERGVQETQYF. The V gene is TRBV20-1, the J gene TRBJ2-5, with TRBD2 matching over 9 bases. The V gene end was trimmed by 1 base and the J gene end by 1 base; junction bases not matched to a gene: 10. The germline V gene has CDR1 DFQATT and CDR2 SNEGSKA (reference sequence). CDR3 length equals 17 residues.

The J gene is TRBJ2-5, the V gene TRBV28, with TRBD1 matching over 7 bases. Trimming at V came to 5 bases and at J to 0 bases, leaving 6 bases not matched to a gene. There are 15 residues in the CDR3. CDR1 and CDR2 from the germline V gene are MDHEN and SYDVKM. The CDR3 protein is CASSQGGANQETQYF. The CDR3 coding sequence is TGTGCCAGCAGTCAAGGGGGCGCGAACCAAGAGACCCAGTACTTC.

This clonotype has just one count. A much more abundant neighbour one base away suggests this may be a read error. This sequence joins TRBV9 and TRBJ2-4, with D hard to call. V was pared by 0 bases and J by 13 bases, with 17 bases between. Germline V gene lookup returns CDR1 SGDLS and CDR2 YYNGEE. The CDR3 runs 14 residues. The CDR3 sequence: CASSVDASLNEQYF. DNA of the CDR3: TGTGCCAGCAGCGTAGATGCCAGCCTCAATGAGCAGTACTTC.

This sequence joins TRBV3-1 and TRBJ2-5, with D hard to call. Germline CDR1 is LGHDT and CDR2 is YNNKEL (reference sequence). V was pared by 0 bases and J by 11 bases, with 19 bases between. The CDR3 sequence is 15 residues long. The CDR3, as DNA: TGTGCCAGCAGCCAAGATCTTGGTAAGGCGAATGAGCAGTACTTC. Protein: CASSQDLGKANEQYF.

This clonotype came up a few times. The CDR3 is CASSARDRGPCNEQFF. The CDR3 DNA reads as TGTGCCAGCAGCGCCCGGGACAGGGGGCCTTGCAATGAGCAGTTCTTC. The V and J genes are TRBV21-1 and TRBJ2-1; TRBD1, as called in the table, went unchecked against the DNA. TRBV21-1 is assigned pseudogene status. The CDR3 is made up of 16 amino acids.

The chain combines TRBV18 with TRBJ1-1, with D tentatively TRBD1 (6 bases). Trimming pared 2 bases from V and 7 bases from J, leaving 17 bases between. The CDR3 is 15 amino acids. Germline assignment: CDR1 KGHSH and CDR2 LQKENI. The CDR3 DNA reads as TGTGCCAGCTCACCATTGACGGGGGCGATCGGTGAAGCTTTCTTT. Protein product: CASSPLTGAIGEAFF.

There are a few counts of this clonotype. V gene TRBV20-1 combines with J gene TRBJ1-5; a possible D gene is TRBD1 (6 bases). This CDR3 has 16 amino acids. From germline, CDR1 is DFQATT and CDR2 SNEGSKA (reference sequence). V gave up 6 bases and J gave up 5 bases, with 23 bases separating them. The CDR3 here is CSALKEPGGPYQPQHF. The CDR3 DNA reads TGCAGTGCCCTCAAAGAGCCCGGGGGGCCTTATCAGCCCCAGCATTTT.

The genes are TRBV7-8 and TRBJ2-5, with TRBD1 matching 11 bases. V was pared by 5 bases and J by 1 base, with 15 bases of the junction left unmatched. From germline, CDR1 is SGHVS and CDR2 FQNEAQ. The CDR3 has 19 amino acids. The CDR3 reads CASSRKDRDRGVLQETQYF. The CDR3 nucleotides are TGTGCCAGCAGCCGAAAGGACCGGGACAGGGGGGTCCTCCAAGAGACCCAGTACTTC.

This clonotype was counted only a few times. The chain has TRBV4-1 and TRBJ1-2, with 7 bases that match TRBD1. V trimming: 3 bases; J trimming: 2 bases; junction bases outside the gene matches: 3. The CDR3 has 14 amino acids. Looked up from germline, CDR1 is MGHRA and CDR2 is YSYEKL. As DNA, the CDR3 is TGCGCCAGCAGCCATCCGACAGGGAACTATGGCTACACCTTC. It codes for CASSHPTGNYGYTF.